These T cell receptor beta chains were read from a single sample in a study of cytomegalovirus exposure and HLA in healthy donors. The repertoire was sequenced with immunoSEQ multiplex PCR; TCRdb's copy has only in-frame clones and lacks some. The sample yields some 84,000 clones, roughly 91% seen once. Sequencing used PBMCs. The receptors originated from a man aged 30 to 45 in good health and CMV-seronegative. Both conserved end residues are trimmed from each CDR3.

CDR3,J,V,length
AAGTGLTEAF,TRBJ1-1,TRBV28,10
ASEGYEQF,TRBJ2-1,TRBV2,8
ASTVNTGGDTQY,TRBJ2-3,TRBV7-2,12
SVRTGGRETQY,TRBJ2-5,TRBV29-1,11
ASSATGTEAEAF,TRBJ1-1,TRBV7-2,12
ASSLSLGTDLYEQY,TRBJ2-7,TRBV27,14
ASSDRGRVDTQY,TRBJ2-3,TRBV10-1,12
ASTLAGSYNEQF,TRBJ2-1,TRBV11-2,12
ASSSAKRQGSMNTEAF,TRBJ1-1,TRBV5-4,16
ASSRPTGGTEAF,TRBJ1-1,TRBV4-2,12
ASSYTGTVYEQY,TRBJ2-7,TRBV6-5,12
ASSFPRQGMSNQPQH,TRBJ1-5,TRBV28,15
ASSEIGGPGELF,TRBJ2-2,TRBV6-1,12
ASSATAQVLNSPLH,TRBJ1-6,TRBV7-6,14
ASSIDEGENTGELF,TRBJ2-2,TRBV19,14
ASSPTGHLPYTEAF,TRBJ1-1,TRBV5-4,14
SADRGYEQY,TRBJ2-7,TRBV29-1,9